Each of the 15 T cell receptor beta chains below was sequenced from the same sample in a study of T cell repertoires in cytomegalovirus infection. TCRdb processed the reads anew with MiXCR; each CDR3 protein has one entry. This sample has roughly 230,000 distinct CDR3 sequences, with more than 15% found just once. The material sequenced was CD8+ T cells from PBMCs. The origin of the receptors is a human donor in good health (CMV status not recorded). Some clones in this sample may be carry-over from other donors' samples.

This clonotype was observed at least ten times. This rearrangement joins TRBV7-9 to TRBJ2-7; 7 nucleotides agree with TRBD2. The CDR3 runs to 15 residues. V dropped 2 bases and J dropped 4; count of bases not matched to a gene: 8. The germline CDR1 and CDR2 sequences are SEHNR and FQNEAQ (reference sequence). The CDR3 loop reads CASSLKAGRAYEQYF. The CDR3, as DNA: TGTGCCAGCAGCTTAAAAGCGGGGCGCGCTTACGAGCAGTACTTC.

This clonotype was counted at least ten times. The chain links TRBV11-1 to TRBJ2-1, with D unresolved. The CDR3 runs to 13 residues. CDR1 is SGHAT, CDR2 FQDESV, per germline (reference sequence). V lost 0 bases and J 9 bases, leaving 9 bases between the germline ends. As DNA, the CDR3 is TGTGCCAGCAGCTTAGCGGCAGGTTCTGAGCAGTTCTTC. Residues: CASSLAAGSEQFF.

This clonotype was counted between two and nine times. The V and J genes are TRBV2 and TRBJ2-3; D is unresolved. The CDR3 has 10 amino acids. Germline V gives CDR1 SNHLY, CDR2 FYNNEI. Trimming cost V 8 bases and J 8 bases, with 8 bases left between them. The CDR3 DNA follows: TGTGCCAGCTTTTTAGGTACGCAGTATTTT. Residues: CASFLGTQYF.

The chain combines TRBV6-2 or TRBV6-3 with TRBJ2-1; D is undetermined. CDR1 MNHEY and CDR2 SVGEGT come from the germline V gene. The CDR3 spans 17 residues. Between the trimmed V and J ends, which lost 4 bases and 0 bases, there was a span of 16 bases. CDR3 nucleotides: TGTGCCAGCAGTTTAAAAGAGGACCGGAGCTCCTACAATGAGCAGTTCTTC. This translates into CASSLKEDRSSYNEQFF.

The chain carries TRBV6-1 and TRBJ1-2; a weak D match, TRBD1 (5 bases). CDR1 and CDR2 (germline): MNHNS, SASEGT. V lost 1 base to trimming and J lost 2 bases, with 17 bases between them. CDR3 size: 17 residues. The DNA of the CDR3 is TGTGCCAGCAGTGAAGAGGGCTCAGGGCGTCGAAACTATGGCTACACCTTC. Translating it yields CASSEEGSGRRNYGYTF.

This clonotype was counted a few times. The rearrangement joins TRBV28 to TRBJ2-7; D is unresolved. V shed 7 bases and J shed 0 bases, with 13 bases lying between them. Germline assignment: CDR1 MDHEN and CDR2 SYDVKM. This CDR3 region has 14 residues. In DNA, the CDR3 is TGTGCCAGCACTAAGGTACTAAGCTCCTACGAGCAGTACTTC. Translated, it gives CASTKVLSSYEQYF.

This sequence joins TRBV9 and TRBJ2-4; D gene ambiguous. CDR1 and CDR2 from the germline V gene are SGDLS and YYNGEE. The CDR3 loop spans 16 amino acids. The ends were cut back, 0 bases at V and 3 bases at J, with 13 bases in the middle. The CDR3 DNA follows: TGTGCCAGCAGCGTAGACTCCAGCGCCGACAAAAACATTCAGTACTTC. Protein: CASSVDSSADKNIQYF.

The table lists this clonotype with a few counts. V is TRBV7-6 and J is TRBJ2-7; 7 bases line up with TRBD1. The trim removed 5 bases at V and 4 bases at J, leaving 8 bases unmatched. The CDR3 is 14 residues long. Germline V gene sequence: CDR1 SGHVS, CDR2 FNYEAQ. The CDR3 coding sequence is TGTGCCAGCAGCCTCACAGGGGCCATATACGAGCAGTACTTC. This translates into CASSLTGAIYEQYF.

This clonotype was picked up many times. V usage is TRBV10-3 and J usage is TRBJ1-1; D call uncertain. CDR1 and CDR2 (germline): ENHRY, SYGVKD. The V end was cut by 0 bases, the J end by 4 bases, with 9 bases between. The CDR3 contains 14 residues. The CDR3 sequence: CAISESGWGTEAFF. Written as DNA, the CDR3 is TGTGCCATCAGTGAGTCGGGGTGGGGCACTGAAGCTTTCTTT.

This rearrangement joins TRBV28 to TRBJ2-7, with D perhaps assigned TRBD1 or TRBD2 (5 bases each). V lost 5 bases to trimming and J lost 6 bases, with 17 bases between them. The germline CDR1 and CDR2 sequences are MDHEN and SYDVKM. The CDR3 sequence is 14 residues long. The CDR3 is CASSHTPTGLEQYF. CDR3 bases: TGTGCCAGCAGTCACACCCCGACGGGGCTCGAGCAGTACTTC.

There are many counts of this clonotype. The J gene is TRBJ2-7, the V gene TRBV28, with TRBD2 matching 9 bases. J was trimmed by 3 bases and V by 2 bases; bases with no gene match: 11. Germline V gives CDR1 MDHEN, CDR2 SYDVKM. The CDR3 is 17 residues long. The CDR3 spells CASSLHGAGGQNYEQYF. DNA of the CDR3: TGTGCCAGCAGTTTACATGGAGCGGGGGGCCAGAACTACGAGCAGTACTTC.

This clonotype was counted many times. The chain is built from TRBV7-2 and TRBJ2-3; D is ambiguous. Trimming took 5 bases from V and 2 from J, leaving 8 bases between them. Per the germline V gene, CDR1 is SGHTA and CDR2 is FQGNSA. There are 13 residues in the CDR3. The CDR3 spells CASSPWATDTQYF. CDR3 DNA: TGTGCCAGCAGCCCCTGGGCCACAGATACGCAGTATTTT. The whole variable domain, remainder taken from reference TRBV7-2 and TRBJ2-3, is GAGVSQSPSNKVTEKGKDVELRCDPISGHTALYWYRQSLGQGLEFLIYFQGNSAPDKSGLPSDRFSAERTGGSVSTLTIQRTQQEDSAVYLCASSPWATDTQYFGPGTRLTVL.

The chain's CDR3 is CASSNHRDPREQYF. The CDR3, as DNA: TGTGCCAGTAGTAATCACAGGGATCCTCGCGAGCAGTACTTC. The rearrangement joins TRBV19 to TRBJ2-7, with D tentatively TRBD1 (6 bases). The V and J ends lost 4 bases and 6 bases respectively, with 16 bases between them. The germline CDR1 and CDR2 sequences are LNHDA and SQIVND (reference sequence). The CDR3 sequence is 14 residues long.

This chain joins TRBV20-1 and TRBJ2-7, with TRBD2 matching over 11 bases. J lost 4 bases, V lost 3 bases, and 5 bases had no gene match. CDR3 length: 14 residues. Germline V gene sequence: CDR1 DFQATT, CDR2 SNEGSKA (reference sequence). CDR3 DNA sequence: TGCAGTGCTAGTATAGCGGGGGGGCTTTACGAGCAGTACTTC. Residues: CSASIAGGLYEQYF.

In its sample, this clonotype was seen many times. The chain employs TRBV7-8 and TRBJ2-7; 9 bases are a match to TRBD2. The CDR3 has 17 amino acids. Germline V lookup: CDR1 SGHVS, CDR2 FQNEAQ. V trimming: 1 base; J trimming: 0 bases; junction bases outside the gene matches: 7. Written as DNA, the CDR3 is TGTGCCAGCAGCTTAGAACTAGCGGGCCCCACCTCCTACGAGCAGTACTTC. This encodes CASSLELAGPTSYEQYF. Supplemented by reference TRBV7-8 and TRBJ2-7, the full variable domain reads GAGVSQSPRYKVAKRGQDVALRCDPISGHVSLFWYQQALGQGPEFLTYFQNEAQLDKSGLPSDRFFAERPEGSVSTLKIQRTQQEDSAVYLCASSLELAGPTSYEQYFGPGTRLTVT.